This T cell receptor beta chain was sequenced in a study of blood T cell repertoires in COVID-19. Background on the study: T cells, B-cell-depleted T cells, or PBMCs provided the cDNA or gDNA that served as material.

Profiled with immunoSEQ multiplex PCR; TCRdb holds only in-frame clones, not every one. The sample gives around 450,000 clones, about 90% of which show up once; around 0.64% is in the top ten. Germline CDR1 reads MGHRA; CDR2 reads YSYEKL. This CDR3 spans 16 amino acids. Trimming took 0 bases from V and 4 from J, leaving 15 bases between them. The receptor was derived from a woman between 18 and 30 years old who had recovered from COVID-19. V is TRBV4-1 and J is TRBJ1-1; D call uncertain. Sequenced material: PBMCs or T cells enriched from blood (not recorded which). CDR3: CASSQDHGKFSTEAFF. CDR3 sequence (DNA): TGCGCCAGCAGCCAAGATCACGGGAAGTTTTCCACTGAAGCTTTCTTT.